This T cell receptor (beta chain) was found in a study of blood T cells in healthy people across ages. Study-wide points: Diversity of TCR beta per million T cells declined in a roughly linear way with age.

On this clonotype itself: The target antigen is unknown.

Together with a sample-barcoded 5' primer, a J-beta primer mix was included in a second PCR lasting about 6 to 12 cycles. One entry per CDR3 protein, called by TCRdb with MiXCR from the 5' RACE reads. This table holds around 1,000,000 distinct CDR3 sequences, roughly 24% found once. The individuals who served as donors were healthy Caucasians living in Russia, aged roughly 6 to 95. Every donor contributed approximately 10 milliliters of peripheral blood by blood draw. Trimming pared 3 bases from V and 2 bases from J, leaving 11 bases between. Germline values: CDR1 SGHTA, CDR2 FQGNSA. There are 14 residues in the CDR3. The same data also went into a second study, on T cells of mothers and their children.

The TCR was taken from a girl aged 2 to 10 in good health. J is TRBJ2-7 and V is TRBV7-2; tentative D call: TRBD2 (5 bases). Source material: blood. In DNA, the CDR3 is TGTGCCAGCAGCTTCGGGAATGACGCCTACGAGCAGTACTTC. Encoded protein: CASSFGNDAYEQYF.